This entry concerns a single T cell receptor (beta chain). These data are taken from a study of response to subunit inactivated influenza vaccine. This CDR3 contains 14 residues. Trimming pared 6 bases from V and 6 bases from J, leaving 15 bases between. CDR1 is SGHRS, CDR2 YFSETQ, per germline. TCRdb reanalysed the RT-PCR reads using MiXCR and keeps one entry per CDR3 protein. The sample yields about 780,000 distinct CDR3 sequences, less than 20% seen once. The chain joins TRBV5-1 to TRBJ2-2; TRBD1 is a possible D gene (5 bases). The clonotype originates from a man aged 45-65 years who received an inactivated influenza vaccine. Sequenced here: PBMCs from blood, sampled less than 6 days after vaccination. CDR3 DNA: TGCGCCAGCATGAGACAGATGGGGCCCGGGGAGCTGTTTTTT. The encoded protein is CASMRQMGPGELFF. Combining the CDR3 with reference TRBV5-1 and TRBJ2-2 gives the whole variable domain KAGVTQTPRYLIKTRGQQVTLSCSPISGHRSVSWYQQTPGQGLQFLFEYFSETQRNKGNFPGRFSGRQFSNSRSEMNVSTLELGDSALYLCASMRQMGPGELFFGEGSRLTVL.